Below are 17 T cell receptor beta chains sequenced from a single sample in a study of T-cell memory formation after mild COVID-19. TCRdb reprocessed the 5' RACE reads with MiXCR, giving one entry per CDR3 protein. The sample comprises about 290,000 distinct CDR3 sequences, around 15% of which are singletons, and over 20% rests with the top ten. Sequenced: PBMCs or a T cell subset sorted from them (not recorded which). Source of these receptors: a man aged 18 to 30 who had mild COVID-19 (a few samples of this study predate the infection). Cell type and time point are not known.

This clonotype has at least ten counts. The rearrangement uses TRBV20-1 and TRBJ1-5; D is unclear. The CDR3 consists of 13 residues. Germline loops: CDR1 DFQATT, CDR2 SNEGSKA (reference sequence). V dropped 3 bases and J dropped 6 bases, with 12 bases sitting between them. Written as DNA, the CDR3 is TGCAGTGCTAGCTGGCAGGTTAGTCAGCCCCAGCATTTT. Translating gives CSASWQVSQPQHF.

This clonotype was detected a few times. This chain connects TRBV6-5 to TRBJ1-2; 7 nucleotides line up with TRBD1. Germline CDR1 reads MNHEY; CDR2 reads SVGAGI. CDR3 length: 13 residues. The ends lost 7 bases at V and 4 bases at J; junction bases unmatched: 6. The CDR3 bases are TGTGCCAGCATGCAGGGGGGCGGCTATGGCTACACCTTC. It is translated as CASMQGGGYGYTF.

This clonotype has ten or more counts. The chain couples TRBV7-2 to TRBJ2-3; D may be TRBD1 or TRBD2 (6 bases each). Looked up from germline, CDR1 is SGHTA and CDR2 is FQGNSA. The CDR3 contains 16 residues. The V end lost 1 base, the J end lost 6 bases, and 17 bases lay between the germline ends. For the CDR3, the DNA is TGTGCCAGCAGCTTAGTAAGGGCGCTAGGGGGGGATACGCAGTATTTT. Its protein product is CASSLVRALGGDTQYF.

The chain uses TRBV12-3 or TRBV12-4 and TRBJ2-7, with a possible D match to TRBD2 (5 bases). V was shortened by 3 bases and J by 5 bases, with 11 bases between the two germline ends. This CDR3 has 13 amino acids. The CDR3 nucleotides are TGTGCCAGCAGTTTGCGTCTAGCAGACGAGCAGTACTTC. Translation gives CASSLRLADEQYF.

V gene TRBV5-1 combines with J gene TRBJ1-1; D remains unclear. Per germline, CDR1 SGHRS and CDR2 YFSETQ. The CDR3 extends over 15 amino acids. V was shortened by 4 bases and J by 5 bases, with 18 bases between the two germline ends. The CDR3 nucleotides read TGCGCCAGCAGCCCCTCGACAAGGGATGGGACTGAAGCTTTCTTT. It yields the protein CASSPSTRDGTEAFF.

V is TRBV5-1 and J is TRBJ2-3, with D possibly being TRBD2 (7 bases). Trimming shortened V by 4 bases and J by 1 base, and 16 bases separated the two germline ends. Per germline, CDR1 SGHRS and CDR2 YFSETQ. The CDR3 is made up of 16 amino acids. This chain's CDR3 is CASSLAGDRRTDTQYF. The DNA of the CDR3 is TGCGCCAGCAGCCTGGCGGGAGACAGGCGCACAGATACGCAGTATTTT.

V and J are TRBV5-1 and TRBJ2-3; TRBD1 agrees at 9 bases. This CDR3 has 15 amino acids. With 4 bases clipped from V and 5 bases from J, the junction kept 8 bases outside the gene matches. Germline-derived CDR1 and CDR2 are SGHRS and YFSETQ. CDR3 DNA sequence: TGCGCCAGCAGCGGGACAGGGAGCTCCAGAGATACGCAGTATTTT. It yields the protein CASSGTGSSRDTQYF. The whole variable domain, filled in from reference TRBV5-1 and TRBJ2-3, reads KAGVTQTPRYLIKTRGQQVTLSCSPISGHRSVSWYQQTPGQGLQFLFEYFSETQRNKGNFPGRFSGRQFSNSRSEMNVSTLELGDSALYLCASSGTGSSRDTQYFGPGTRLTVL.

CDR3: CSASGRVSYNEQFF. In nucleotides, the CDR3 is TGCAGTGCTAGCGGCAGGGTCTCCTACAATGAGCAGTTCTTC. The chain combines TRBV20-1 with TRBJ2-1; a possible D gene is TRBD1 (5 bases). Per the germline V gene, CDR1 is DFQATT and CDR2 is SNEGSKA (reference sequence). CDR3 length equals 14 residues. Deletions cut 3 bases from V and 0 bases from J, with 9 bases between.

This clonotype came up a few times. The chain combines TRBV11-2 with TRBJ2-1; D may match TRBD1 or TRBD2 (6 bases each). The CDR3 is 16 residues long. The V end lost 5 bases, the J end lost 0 bases, and 14 bases lay between the germline ends. Germline CDR1 SGHAT, CDR2 FQNNGV. The CDR3: CASSISGGRSYNEQFF. The CDR3 nucleotides are TGTGCCAGCAGCATTTCCGGGGGCCGCTCCTACAATGAGCAGTTCTTC. Looking up the rest from reference TRBV11-2 and TRBJ2-1 gives the full variable domain: EAGVAQSPRYKIIEKRQSVAFWCNPISGHATLYWYQQILGQGPKLLIQFQNNGVVDDSQLPKDRFSAERLKGVDSTLKIQPAKLEDSAVYLCASSISGGRSYNEQFFGPGTRLTVL.

This clonotype was detected ten times or more. The J gene is TRBJ2-7, the V gene TRBV5-6, with a weak D call TRBD2 (5 bases). The CDR3 is 12 amino acids. V dropped 1 base and J dropped 4 bases, with 6 bases sitting between them. Per germline, CDR1 SGHDT and CDR2 YYEEEE. Here the CDR3 DNA reads TGTGCCAGCAGCTTGCGGGGATACGAGCAGTACGTC. It codes for CASSLRGYEQYV.

This clonotype was detected only a few times. This chain connects TRBV6-2 or TRBV6-3 to TRBJ2-3; tentatively, D is TRBD1 or TRBD2 (6 bases each). Germline V CDR1 and CDR2: MNHEY, SVGEGT. The length of the CDR3 is 14 residues. The V end was cut by 8 bases, the J end by 2 bases, with 14 bases between. CDR3 sequence: CASQEGGSTDTQYF. CDR3 sequence (DNA): TGTGCCAGCCAGGAGGGGGGTTCCACAGATACGCAGTATTTT.

This clonotype was counted only a few times. The chain links TRBV4-2 to TRBJ2-7; 7 positions match TRBD2. Germline trimming cut 3 bases from V and 6 bases from J; bases unmatched to any gene: 2. This CDR3 contains 12 residues. Germline V CDR1 and CDR2: LGHNA, YNFKEQ. DNA of the CDR3: TGTGCCAGCAGCCAGTCTAGCGGCGAGCAGTACTTC. Translating it yields CASSQSSGEQYF.

This clonotype was picked up a small number of times. The rearrangement links TRBV7-2 to TRBJ1-1, with D possibly TRBD1 on 5 matching bases. Per germline, CDR1 SGHTA and CDR2 FQGNSA. The V end was cut by 4 bases, the J end by 5 bases, with 14 bases between. The CDR3 contains 14 residues. CDR3 in amino acids: CASSSLTRETEAFF. The CDR3 DNA reads as TGTGCCAGCAGCTCCTTAACCAGGGAAACTGAAGCTTTCTTT.

This clonotype has at least ten counts. This chain links TRBV7-8 with TRBJ1-2, with D possibly being TRBD1 (5 bases). Trimming shortened V by 2 bases and J by 3 bases, and 10 bases separated the two germline ends. CDR1 is SGHVS and CDR2 is FQNEAQ in the germline V gene. CDR3 length: 14 residues. The CDR3 loop reads CASSLQGLYYGYTF. The DNA for the CDR3 is TGTGCCAGCAGCTTACAGGGACTCTACTATGGCTACACCTTC.

With regard to this clonotype: This may come from a read error, since a much larger clone is one base off. The J gene is TRBJ2-7, the V gene TRBV2, with D perhaps matching TRBD2 (7 bases). The length of the CDR3 is 14 residues. The germline V gene has CDR1 SNHLY and CDR2 FYNNEI. Between the trimmed V and J ends, which lost 2 bases and 2 bases, there was a span of 10 bases. CDR3 DNA sequence: TGTGCCAGCAGTGAATTGCGGGGGCCCTACGAGCAGTACTTC. Amino acids: CASSELRGPYEQYF.

The genes are TRBV15 and TRBJ1-2; D call uncertain. The CDR3 length is 15 residues. CDR1 LNHNV and CDR2 YYDKDF come from the germline V gene (reference sequence). V lost 0 bases, J lost 0 bases, and 8 bases lay in between. The CDR3 loop is CATSRDDGSNYGYTF. The DNA of the CDR3 is TGTGCCACCAGCAGAGATGACGGCTCTAACTATGGCTACACCTTC.

CDR3 sequence reads: CSAGRGNTEAFF. For the CDR3, the DNA is TGCAGTGCTGGCAGGGGGAACACTGAAGCTTTCTTT. The chain is built from TRBV20-1 and TRBJ1-1; a weak D match, TRBD1 (6 bases). Trimming removed 5 bases at V and 1 base at J, with 8 bases between. The CDR3 has 12 amino acids. CDR1 and CDR2 from the germline V gene are DFQATT and SNEGSKA (reference sequence).